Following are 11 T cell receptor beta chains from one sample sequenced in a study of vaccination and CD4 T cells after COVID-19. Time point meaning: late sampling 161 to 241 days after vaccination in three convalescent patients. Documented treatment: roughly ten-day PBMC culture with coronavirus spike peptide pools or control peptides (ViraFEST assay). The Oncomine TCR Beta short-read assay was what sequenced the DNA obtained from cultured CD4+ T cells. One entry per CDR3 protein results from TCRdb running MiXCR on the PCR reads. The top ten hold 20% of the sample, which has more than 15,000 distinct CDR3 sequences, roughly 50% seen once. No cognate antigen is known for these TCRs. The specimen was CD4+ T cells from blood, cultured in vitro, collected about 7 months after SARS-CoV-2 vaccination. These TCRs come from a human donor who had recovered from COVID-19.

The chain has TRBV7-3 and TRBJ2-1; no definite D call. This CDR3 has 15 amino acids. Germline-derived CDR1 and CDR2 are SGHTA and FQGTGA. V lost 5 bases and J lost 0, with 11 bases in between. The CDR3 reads CASSRQTSSYNEQFF. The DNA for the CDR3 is TGTGCCAGCAGCCGGCAAACGAGCTCCTACAATGAGCAGTTCTTC.

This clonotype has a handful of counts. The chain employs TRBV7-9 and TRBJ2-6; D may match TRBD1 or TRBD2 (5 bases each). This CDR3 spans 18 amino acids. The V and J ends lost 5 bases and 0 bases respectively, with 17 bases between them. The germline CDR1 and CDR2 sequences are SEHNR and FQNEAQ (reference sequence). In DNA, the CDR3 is TGTGCCAGCAGCGTACGTCCGGGACGGGACTCTGGGGCCAACGTCCTGACTTTC. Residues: CASSVRPGRDSGANVLTF.

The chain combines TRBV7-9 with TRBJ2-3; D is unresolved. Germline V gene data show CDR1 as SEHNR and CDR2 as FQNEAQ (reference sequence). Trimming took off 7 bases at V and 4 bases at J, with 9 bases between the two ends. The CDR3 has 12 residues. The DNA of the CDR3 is TGTGCCAGCACGAGGCGGTCAGATACGCAGTATTTT. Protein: CASTRRSDTQYF. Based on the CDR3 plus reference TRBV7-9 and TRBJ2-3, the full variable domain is DTGVSQNPRHKITKRGQNVTFRCDPISEHNRLYWYRQTLGQGPEFLTYFQNEAQLEKSRLLSDRFSAERPKGSFSTLEIQRTEQGDSAMYLCASTRRSDTQYFGPGTRLTVL.

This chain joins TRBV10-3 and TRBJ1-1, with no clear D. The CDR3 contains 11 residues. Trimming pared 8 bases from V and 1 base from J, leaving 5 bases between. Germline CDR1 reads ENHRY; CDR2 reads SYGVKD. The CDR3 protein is CAIRKNTEAFF. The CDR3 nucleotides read TGTGCCATCCGGAAGAACACTGAAGCTTTCTTT.

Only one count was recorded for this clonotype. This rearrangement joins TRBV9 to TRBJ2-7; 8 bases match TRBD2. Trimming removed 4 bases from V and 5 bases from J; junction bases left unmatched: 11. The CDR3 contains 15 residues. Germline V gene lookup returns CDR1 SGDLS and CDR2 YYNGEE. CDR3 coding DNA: TGTGCCAGCAGCAAGCATAGTAGCGGGGACAACGAGCAGTACTTC. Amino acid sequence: CASSKHSSGDNEQYF.

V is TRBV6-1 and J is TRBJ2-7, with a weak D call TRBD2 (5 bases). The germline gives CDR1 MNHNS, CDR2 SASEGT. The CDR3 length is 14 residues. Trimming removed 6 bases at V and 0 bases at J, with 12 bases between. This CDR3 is CASRTTRDSYEQYF. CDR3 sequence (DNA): TGTGCCAGCAGGACGACGAGGGACTCCTACGAGCAGTACTTC.

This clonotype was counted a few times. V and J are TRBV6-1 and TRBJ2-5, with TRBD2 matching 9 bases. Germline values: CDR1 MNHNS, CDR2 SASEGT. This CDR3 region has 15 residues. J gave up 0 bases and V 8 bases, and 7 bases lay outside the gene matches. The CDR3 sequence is CASVAGAGYQETQYF. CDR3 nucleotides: TGTGCCAGCGTAGCGGGAGCCGGATACCAAGAGACCCAGTACTTC.

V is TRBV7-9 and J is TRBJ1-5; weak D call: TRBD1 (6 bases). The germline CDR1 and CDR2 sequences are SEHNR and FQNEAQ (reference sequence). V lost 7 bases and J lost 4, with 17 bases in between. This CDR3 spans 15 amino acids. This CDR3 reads CASNRWSGANQPQHF. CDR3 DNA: TGTGCCAGCAACCGGTGGTCAGGGGCAAATCAGCCCCAGCATTTT.

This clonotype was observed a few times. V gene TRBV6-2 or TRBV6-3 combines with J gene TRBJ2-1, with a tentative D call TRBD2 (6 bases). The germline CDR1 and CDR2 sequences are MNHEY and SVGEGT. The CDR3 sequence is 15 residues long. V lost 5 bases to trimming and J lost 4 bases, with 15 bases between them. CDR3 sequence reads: CASSPPSAGYNEQFF. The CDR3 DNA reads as TGTGCCAGCAGTCCCCCTTCTGCGGGGTACAATGAGCAGTTCTTC.

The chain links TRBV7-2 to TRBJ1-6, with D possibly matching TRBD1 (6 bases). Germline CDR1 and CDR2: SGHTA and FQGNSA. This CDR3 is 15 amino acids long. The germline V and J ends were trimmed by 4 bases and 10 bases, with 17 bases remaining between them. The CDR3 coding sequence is TGTGCCAGCAGCTCCCAACAGGGTACCCCCTCACCCCTCCACTTT. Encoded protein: CASSSQQGTPSPLHF.

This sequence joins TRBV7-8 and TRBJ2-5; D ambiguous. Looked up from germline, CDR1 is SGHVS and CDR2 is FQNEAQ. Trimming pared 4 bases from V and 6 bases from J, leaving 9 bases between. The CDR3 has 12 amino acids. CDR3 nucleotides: TGTGCCAGCAGCTCCTGGGGAAAGACCCAGTACTTC. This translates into CASSSWGKTQYF. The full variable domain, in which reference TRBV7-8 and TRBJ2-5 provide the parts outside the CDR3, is GAGVSQSPRYKVAKRGQDVALRCDPISGHVSLFWYQQALGQGPEFLTYFQNEAQLDKSGLPSDRFFAERPEGSVSTLKIQRTQQEDSAVYLCASSSWGKTQYFGPGTRLLVL.